These T cell receptor beta chains were read from a single sample in a study of T cells generated in artificial thymic organoids. TCRdb ran MiXCR on the 5' RACE reads and lists one entry per CDR3 protein. The table includes about 2,500 distinct CDR3 sequences, 11% detected once. The source material was naive CD8+ T cells from the thymus. These receptors were taken from a human donor who gave cord blood stem cells for thymic organoid culture, a cardiac surgery patient who gave postnatal thymus, or a blood donor (not recorded which). The CDR3 runs from the conserved cysteine through the conserved F or W. The order of the fields is V gene, J gene, D gene, clone size, CDR3 protein, CDR3 DNA. The D gene is left open where the match is weak. Clone size is not always given. Where it is, it says once, few, many or a class for expanded clones.

v_gene: TRBV5-1; j_gene: TRBJ2-1; d_gene: TRBD2; abundance: medium-sized; CDR3aa: CASSLPRGLAVVRGKYNEQFF; CDR3nt: TGCGCCAGCAGCTTGCCCCGGGGACTAGCGGTCGTAAGAGGGAAATACAATGAGCAGTTCTTC
v_gene: TRBV9; j_gene: TRBJ2-2; d_gene: -; abundance: medium-sized; CDR3aa: CASSVASSEDTNTGELFF; CDR3nt: TGTGCCAGCAGCGTAGCTTCGAGTGAGGATACGAACACCGGGGAGCTGTTTTTT
v_gene: TRBV6-2/TRBV6-3; j_gene: TRBJ2-2; d_gene: -; abundance: few; CDR3aa: CASSYTGEPFF; CDR3nt: TGTGCCAGCAGTTACACCGGGGAGCCGTTTTTT
v_gene: TRBV21-1; j_gene: TRBJ2-5; d_gene: -; abundance: medium-sized; CDR3aa: CASNGGLYQETQYF; CDR3nt: TGTGCCAGCAATGGAGGATTGTACCAAGAGACCCAGTACTTC
v_gene: TRBV4-1; j_gene: TRBJ1-1; d_gene: -; abundance: large; CDR3aa: CASSIQGEGAEAFF; CDR3nt: TGCGCCAGCAGCATACAGGGCGAAGGGGCTGAAGCTTTCTTT
v_gene: TRBV12-3/TRBV12-4; j_gene: TRBJ2-3; d_gene: TRBD2; abundance: large; CDR3aa: CASSFRRGGPDTQYF; CDR3nt: TGTGCCAGCAGTTTTAGGCGGGGGGGCCCAGATACGCAGTATTTT
v_gene: TRBV12-3/TRBV12-4; j_gene: TRBJ2-2; d_gene: TRBD2; abundance: -; CDR3aa: CAGRTSGNIGELFF; CDR3nt: TGTGCCGGCAGGACTAGCGGGAACATCGGGGAGCTGTTTTTT
v_gene: TRBV12-3/TRBV12-4; j_gene: TRBJ1-1; d_gene: -; abundance: medium-sized; CDR3aa: CASRTQGTEAFF; CDR3nt: TGTGCCAGCAGAACTCAGGGAACTGAAGCTTTCTTT
v_gene: TRBV18; j_gene: TRBJ1-1; d_gene: -; abundance: medium-sized; CDR3aa: CASSPPLRTEAFF; CDR3nt: TGTGCCAGCTCACCTCCACTCAGGACTGAAGCTTTCTTT
v_gene: TRBV6-4; j_gene: TRBJ2-1; d_gene: TRBD2; abundance: medium-sized; CDR3aa: CASSFLAGGRIIPNEQFF; CDR3nt: TGTGCCAGCAGTTTTTTGGCGGGGGGGAGAATTATCCCCAATGAGCAGTTCTTC
v_gene: TRBV18; j_gene: TRBJ1-4; d_gene: -; abundance: medium-sized; CDR3aa: CASSPSAANEKLFF; CDR3nt: TGTGCCAGCTCACCAAGCGCGGCCAATGAAAAACTGTTTTTT
v_gene: TRBV6-5; j_gene: TRBJ1-2; d_gene: -; abundance: medium-sized; CDR3aa: CASRDPGGGRPNYGYTF; CDR3nt: TGTGCCAGCAGAGATCCGGGGGGCGGACGGCCTAACTATGGCTACACCTTC
v_gene: TRBV14; j_gene: TRBJ1-1; d_gene: TRBD1; abundance: -; CDR3aa: CASSRMLQDRAAEAFF; CDR3nt: TGTGCCAGCAGCCGAATGCTTCAGGACAGGGCCGCTGAAGCTTTCTTT
v_gene: TRBV6-1; j_gene: TRBJ2-7; d_gene: -; abundance: few; CDR3aa: CASSAGSGYEQYF; CDR3nt: TGTGCCAGCAGTGCCGGGAGTGGATACGAGCAGTACTTC
v_gene: TRBV27; j_gene: TRBJ1-2; d_gene: -; abundance: medium-sized; CDR3aa: CASSEGGSPNYGYTF; CDR3nt: TGTGCCAGCAGTGAGGGGGGGTCCCCTAACTATGGCTACACCTTC
v_gene: TRBV4-1; j_gene: TRBJ2-7; d_gene: -; abundance: medium-sized; CDR3aa: CASSQEAFPGYEQYF; CDR3nt: TGCGCCAGCAGCCAAGAGGCCTTCCCGGGGTACGAGCAGTACTTC
v_gene: TRBV2; j_gene: TRBJ2-1; d_gene: TRBD2; abundance: medium-sized; CDR3aa: CASSGSRRYGGAVYEQFF; CDR3nt: TGTGCCAGCAGCGGATCTCGACGTTACGGGGGGGCTGTCTATGAGCAGTTCTTC
v_gene: TRBV7-6; j_gene: TRBJ1-2; d_gene: -; abundance: medium-sized; CDR3aa: CASSSSLRTPSRGYTF; CDR3nt: TGTGCCAGCAGCTCGTCTCTGAGGACCCCGTCCCGTGGCTACACCTTC
v_gene: TRBV28; j_gene: TRBJ2-7; d_gene: -; abundance: medium-sized; CDR3aa: CASSFSDYEQYF; CDR3nt: TGTGCCAGCAGTTTTTCCGACTACGAGCAGTACTTC
v_gene: TRBV7-2; j_gene: TRBJ2-3; d_gene: -; abundance: -; CDR3aa: CASSAQGDTDTQYF; CDR3nt: TGTGCCAGCAGCGCCCAGGGTGACACAGATACGCAGTATTTT
v_gene: TRBV27; j_gene: TRBJ1-1; d_gene: -; abundance: -; CDR3aa: CASSLGTLNTEAFF; CDR3nt: TGTGCCAGCAGTCTGGGGACATTGAACACTGAAGCTTTCTTT
v_gene: TRBV27; j_gene: TRBJ1-5; d_gene: -; abundance: -; CDR3aa: CASSRGSNQPQHF; CDR3nt: TGTGCCAGCAGTCGAGGAAGCAATCAGCCCCAGCATTTT
v_gene: TRBV6-2/TRBV6-3; j_gene: TRBJ2-3; d_gene: TRBD2; abundance: -; CDR3aa: CASRYTSVAGSTDTQYF; CDR3nt: TGTGCCAGCAGATACACCTCGGTAGCGGGATCCACAGATACGCAGTATTTT
v_gene: TRBV2; j_gene: TRBJ2-3; d_gene: -; abundance: medium-sized; CDR3aa: CASSEAWGGTDTQYF; CDR3nt: TGTGCCAGCAGTGAAGCGTGGGGTGGGACAGATACGCAGTATTTT
v_gene: TRBV6-2/TRBV6-3; j_gene: TRBJ1-1; d_gene: -; abundance: medium-sized; CDR3aa: CASSFGGPTEAFF; CDR3nt: TGTGCCAGCAGTTTCGGGGGACCCACTGAAGCTTTCTTT
v_gene: TRBV12-3/TRBV12-4; j_gene: TRBJ2-3; d_gene: TRBD1; abundance: -; CDR3aa: CASSFRRTGSTDTQYF; CDR3nt: TGTGCCAGCAGTTTCCGAAGGACAGGGAGCACAGATACGCAGTATTTT
v_gene: TRBV12-3/TRBV12-4; j_gene: TRBJ2-3; d_gene: TRBD2; abundance: medium-sized; CDR3aa: CASSLTSGAGDTQYF; CDR3nt: TGTGCCAGCAGCCTGACTAGCGGGGCGGGAGATACGCAGTATTTT
v_gene: TRBV5-6; j_gene: TRBJ1-4; d_gene: -; abundance: few; CDR3aa: CASSLGGAVEKLFF; CDR3nt: TGTGCCAGCAGCTTGGGGGGAGCGGTTGAAAAACTGTTTTTT
v_gene: TRBV2; j_gene: TRBJ2-3; d_gene: -; abundance: medium-sized; CDR3aa: CASSEGGTDTQYF; CDR3nt: TGTGCCAGCAGTGAAGGGGGCACAGATACGCAGTATTTT
v_gene: TRBV7-8; j_gene: TRBJ1-1; d_gene: TRBD1; abundance: medium-sized; CDR3aa: CASSFLDRVGTEAFF; CDR3nt: TGTGCCAGCAGCTTCTTGGACAGGGTCGGGACTGAAGCTTTCTTT
v_gene: TRBV12-3/TRBV12-4; j_gene: TRBJ2-1; d_gene: TRBD2; abundance: medium-sized; CDR3aa: CASSQPGLAGEVQFF; CDR3nt: TGTGCCAGCAGTCAGCCGGGACTAGCGGGAGAGGTGCAGTTCTTC
v_gene: TRBV6-2/TRBV6-3; j_gene: TRBJ2-7; d_gene: -; abundance: few; CDR3aa: CASSYNYEQYF; CDR3nt: TGTGCCAGCAGTTACAACTACGAGCAGTACTTC
v_gene: TRBV12-3/TRBV12-4; j_gene: TRBJ2-1; d_gene: -; abundance: large; CDR3aa: CASSSGADEQFF; CDR3nt: TGTGCCAGCAGTTCGGGGGCAGATGAGCAGTTCTTC
v_gene: TRBV6-6; j_gene: TRBJ1-2; d_gene: -; abundance: medium-sized; CDR3aa: CASNIGGGYTF; CDR3nt: TGTGCCAGCAATATCGGGGGTGGCTACACCTTC
v_gene: TRBV12-3/TRBV12-4; j_gene: TRBJ1-5; d_gene: TRBD1; abundance: medium-sized; CDR3aa: CASSFRGGYNQPQHF; CDR3nt: TGTGCCAGCAGTTTCAGGGGGGGGTATAATCAGCCCCAGCATTTT
v_gene: TRBV5-1; j_gene: TRBJ2-3; d_gene: TRBD2; abundance: few; CDR3aa: CASSFPNLTSGGPDTQYF; CDR3nt: TGCGCCAGCAGCTTCCCTAACCTGACTAGCGGGGGCCCAGATACGCAGTATTTT
v_gene: TRBV19; j_gene: TRBJ1-5; d_gene: -; abundance: -; CDR3aa: CASRGDQPQHF; CDR3nt: TGTGCCAGTAGGGGGGATCAGCCCCAGCATTTT
v_gene: TRBV20-1; j_gene: TRBJ2-5; d_gene: -; abundance: medium-sized; CDR3aa: CSASSQERQETQYF; CDR3nt: TGCAGTGCTAGTTCTCAGGAGCGACAAGAGACCCAGTACTTC
v_gene: TRBV3-1; j_gene: TRBJ2-4; d_gene: TRBD1; abundance: medium-sized; CDR3aa: CASSPGQGSIQYF; CDR3nt: TGTGCCAGCAGCCCGGGACAGGGAAGCATTCAGTACTTC
v_gene: TRBV20-1; j_gene: TRBJ2-1; d_gene: TRBD1; abundance: medium-sized; CDR3aa: CSASTWTGGLEQFF; CDR3nt: TGCAGTGCTAGTACCTGGACAGGGGGTTTGGAGCAGTTCTTC
v_gene: TRBV7-9; j_gene: TRBJ1-3; d_gene: TRBD1; abundance: medium-sized; CDR3aa: CAIGQGAGNTIYF; CDR3nt: TGTGCCATCGGACAGGGGGCTGGAAACACCATATATTTT
v_gene: TRBV9; j_gene: TRBJ1-2; d_gene: TRBD1; abundance: medium-sized; CDR3aa: CASRDRDGYTF; CDR3nt: TGTGCCAGCAGGGACAGGGATGGCTACACCTTC
v_gene: TRBV5-1; j_gene: TRBJ2-1; d_gene: -; abundance: -; CDR3aa: CAGSLAGVPYYNEQFF; CDR3nt: TGCGCCGGCAGCTTGGCTGGCGTCCCCTATTACAATGAGCAGTTCTTC
v_gene: TRBV6-6; j_gene: TRBJ1-2; d_gene: -; abundance: medium-sized; CDR3aa: CASTEGVGYGYTF; CDR3nt: TGTGCCAGCACTGAAGGGGTTGGCTATGGCTACACCTTC
v_gene: TRBV7-6; j_gene: TRBJ1-5; d_gene: TRBD1; abundance: medium-sized; CDR3aa: CASSPARTGLLYYPDSNQPQHF; CDR3nt: TGTGCCAGCAGCCCAGCCAGGACAGGGCTTTTATATTATCCCGATAGCAATCAGCCCCAGCATTTT
v_gene: TRBV29-1; j_gene: TRBJ1-1; d_gene: -; abundance: medium-sized; CDR3aa: CSVDTPGVATEAFF; CDR3nt: TGCAGCGTTGATACGCCAGGGGTTGCGACTGAAGCTTTCTTT
v_gene: TRBV28; j_gene: TRBJ1-5; d_gene: -; abundance: medium-sized; CDR3aa: CASSFGQRGEPQHF; CDR3nt: TGTGCCAGCAGTTTCGGCCAACGAGGAGAGCCCCAGCATTTT